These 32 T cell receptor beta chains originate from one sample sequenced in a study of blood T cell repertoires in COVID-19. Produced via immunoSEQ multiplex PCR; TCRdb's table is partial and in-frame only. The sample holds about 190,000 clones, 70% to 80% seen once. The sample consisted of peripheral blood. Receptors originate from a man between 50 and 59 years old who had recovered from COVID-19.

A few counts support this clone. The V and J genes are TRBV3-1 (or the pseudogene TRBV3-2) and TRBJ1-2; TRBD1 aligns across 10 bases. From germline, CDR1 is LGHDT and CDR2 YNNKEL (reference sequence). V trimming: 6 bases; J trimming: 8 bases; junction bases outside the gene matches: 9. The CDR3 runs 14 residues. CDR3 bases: TGTGCCAGCAGTCCCGGGACAGGGGTCTACGGCTACACCTTC. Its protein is CASSPGTGVYGYTF.

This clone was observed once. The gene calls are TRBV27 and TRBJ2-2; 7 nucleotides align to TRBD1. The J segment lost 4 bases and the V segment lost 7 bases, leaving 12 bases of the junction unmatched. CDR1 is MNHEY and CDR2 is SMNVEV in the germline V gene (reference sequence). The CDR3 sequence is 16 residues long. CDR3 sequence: CASNGAGGVGTGELFF. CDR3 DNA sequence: TGTGCCAGCAACGGGGCAGGGGGAGTTGGCACCGGGGAGCTGTTTTTT.

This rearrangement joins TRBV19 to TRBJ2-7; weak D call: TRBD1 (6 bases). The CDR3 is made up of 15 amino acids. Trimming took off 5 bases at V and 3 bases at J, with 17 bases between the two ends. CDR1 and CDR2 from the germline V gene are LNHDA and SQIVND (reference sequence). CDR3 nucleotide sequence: TGTGCCAGTAGTGGTCAAGGGCAGGGGTTCTACGAGCAGTACTTC. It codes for CASSGQGQGFYEQYF.

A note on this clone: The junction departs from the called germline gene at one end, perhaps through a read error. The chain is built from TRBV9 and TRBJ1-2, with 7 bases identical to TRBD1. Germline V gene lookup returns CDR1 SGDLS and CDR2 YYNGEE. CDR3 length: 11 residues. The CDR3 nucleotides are TGTGCCAGCAGTTATGGACAGGACTGGCGATTC. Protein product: CASSYGQDWRF.

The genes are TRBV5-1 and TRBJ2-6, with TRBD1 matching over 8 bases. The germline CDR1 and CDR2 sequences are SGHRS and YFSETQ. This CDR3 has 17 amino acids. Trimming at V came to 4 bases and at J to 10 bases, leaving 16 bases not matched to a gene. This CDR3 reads CASSTLQGTGGENVLTF. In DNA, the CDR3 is TGCGCCAGCAGCACTCTACAGGGAACAGGGGGTGAAAACGTCCTGACTTTC.

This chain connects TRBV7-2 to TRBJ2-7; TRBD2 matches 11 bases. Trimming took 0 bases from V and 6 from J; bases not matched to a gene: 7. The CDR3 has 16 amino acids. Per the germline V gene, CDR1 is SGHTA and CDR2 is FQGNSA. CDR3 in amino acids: CASSLARLAGGSEQYF. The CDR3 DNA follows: TGTGCCAGCAGCTTAGCGCGGCTAGCGGGAGGTAGCGAGCAGTACTTC.

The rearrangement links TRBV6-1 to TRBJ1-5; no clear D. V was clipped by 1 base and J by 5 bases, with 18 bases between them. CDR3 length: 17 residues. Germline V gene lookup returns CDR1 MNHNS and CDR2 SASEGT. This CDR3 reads CASSEEPVARPDQPQHF. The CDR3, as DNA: TGTGCCAGCAGTGAAGAACCCGTGGCGAGGCCTGATCAGCCCCAGCATTTT.

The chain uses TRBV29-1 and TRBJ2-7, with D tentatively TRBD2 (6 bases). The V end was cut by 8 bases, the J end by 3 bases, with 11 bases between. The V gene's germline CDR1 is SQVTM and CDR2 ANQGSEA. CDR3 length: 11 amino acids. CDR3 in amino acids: CSTMGGYEQYF. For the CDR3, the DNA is TGCAGCACCATGGGGGGCTACGAGCAGTACTTC.

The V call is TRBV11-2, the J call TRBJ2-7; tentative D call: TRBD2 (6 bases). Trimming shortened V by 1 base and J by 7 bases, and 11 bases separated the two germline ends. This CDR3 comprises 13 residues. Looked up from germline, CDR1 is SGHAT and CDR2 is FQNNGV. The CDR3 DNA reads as TGTGCCAGCAGCTTAGGTTTTCGGGAGGAGCAGTACTTC. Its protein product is CASSLGFREEQYF.

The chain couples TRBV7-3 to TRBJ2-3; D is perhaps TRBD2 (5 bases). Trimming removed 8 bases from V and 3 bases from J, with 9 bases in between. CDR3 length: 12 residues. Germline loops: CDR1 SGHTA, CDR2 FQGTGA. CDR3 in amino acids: CASSRGTDTQYF. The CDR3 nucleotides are TGTGCCAGCTCTCGGGGTACAGATACGCAGTATTTT.

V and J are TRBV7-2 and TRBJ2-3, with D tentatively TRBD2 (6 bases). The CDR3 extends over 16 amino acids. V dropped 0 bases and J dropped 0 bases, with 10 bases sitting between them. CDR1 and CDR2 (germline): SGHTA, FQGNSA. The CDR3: CASSLARGGSTDTQYF. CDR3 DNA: TGTGCCAGCAGCTTAGCGCGGGGCGGGAGCACAGATACGCAGTATTTT.

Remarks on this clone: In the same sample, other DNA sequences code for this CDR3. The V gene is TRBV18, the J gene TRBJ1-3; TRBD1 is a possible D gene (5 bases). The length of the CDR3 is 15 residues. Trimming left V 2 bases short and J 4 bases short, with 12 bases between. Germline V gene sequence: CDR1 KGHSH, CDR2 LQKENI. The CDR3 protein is CASSPSQGSGNTIYF. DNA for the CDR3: TGTGCCAGCTCACCATCCCAGGGCTCAGGAAACACCATATATTTT.

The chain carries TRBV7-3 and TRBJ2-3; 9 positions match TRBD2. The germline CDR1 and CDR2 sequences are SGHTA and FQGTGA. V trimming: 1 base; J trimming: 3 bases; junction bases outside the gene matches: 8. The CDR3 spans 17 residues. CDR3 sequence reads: CASSLRVAGGPTDTQYF. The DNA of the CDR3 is TGTGCCAGCAGCTTAAGGGTGGCGGGAGGGCCAACAGATACGCAGTATTTT. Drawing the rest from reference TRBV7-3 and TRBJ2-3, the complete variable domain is GAGVSQTPSNKVTEKGKYVELRCDPISGHTALYWYRQSLGQGPEFLIYFQGTGAADDSGLPNDRFFAVRPEGSVSTLKIQRTERGDSAVYLCASSLRVAGGPTDTQYFGPGTRLTVL.

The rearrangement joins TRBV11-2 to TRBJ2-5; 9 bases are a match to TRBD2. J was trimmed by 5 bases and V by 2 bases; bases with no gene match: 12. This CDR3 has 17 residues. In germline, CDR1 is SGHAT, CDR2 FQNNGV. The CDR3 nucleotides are TGTGCCAGCAGCTTAAAGGGGGCTAGCGGGATCGGGGAGACCCAGTACTTC. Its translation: CASSLKGASGIGETQYF.

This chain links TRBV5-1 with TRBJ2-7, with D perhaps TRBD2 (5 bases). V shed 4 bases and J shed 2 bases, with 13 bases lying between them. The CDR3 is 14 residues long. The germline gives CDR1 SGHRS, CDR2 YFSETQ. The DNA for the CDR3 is TGCGCCAGCAGCCTGTGGACGGGAACCTACGAGCAGTACTTC. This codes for CASSLWTGTYEQYF.

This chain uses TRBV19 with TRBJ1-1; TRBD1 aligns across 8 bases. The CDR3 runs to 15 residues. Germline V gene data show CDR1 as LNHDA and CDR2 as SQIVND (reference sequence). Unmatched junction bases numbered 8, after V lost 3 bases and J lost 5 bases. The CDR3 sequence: CASSIRTGMETEAFF. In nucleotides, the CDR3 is TGTGCCAGTAGTATCAGGACAGGGATGGAAACTGAAGCTTTCTTT. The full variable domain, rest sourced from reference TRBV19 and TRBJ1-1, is DGGITQSPKYLFRKEGQNVTLSCEQNLNHDAMYWYRQDPGQGLRLIYYSQIVNDFQKGDIAEGYSVSREKKESFPLTVTSAQKNPTAFYLCASSIRTGMETEAFFGQGTRLTVV.

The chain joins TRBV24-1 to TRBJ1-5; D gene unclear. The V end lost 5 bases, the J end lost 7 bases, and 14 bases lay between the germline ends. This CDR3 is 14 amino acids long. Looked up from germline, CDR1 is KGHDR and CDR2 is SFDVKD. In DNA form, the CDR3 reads TGTGCCACCAGTGGACCGGGTTTCATACAGCCCCAGCATTTT. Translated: CATSGPGFIQPQHF.

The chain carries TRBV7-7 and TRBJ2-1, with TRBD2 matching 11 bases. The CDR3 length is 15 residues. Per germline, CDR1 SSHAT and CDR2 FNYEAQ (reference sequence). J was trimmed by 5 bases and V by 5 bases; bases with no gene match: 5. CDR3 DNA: TGTGCCAGCAGCCTAACTAGCGGGGGTAACAATGAGCAGTTCTTC. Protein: CASSLTSGGNNEQFF.

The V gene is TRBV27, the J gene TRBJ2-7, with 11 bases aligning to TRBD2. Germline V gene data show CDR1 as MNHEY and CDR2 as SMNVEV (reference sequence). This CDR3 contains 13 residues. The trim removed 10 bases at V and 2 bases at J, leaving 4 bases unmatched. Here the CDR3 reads CATSGLAAYEQYF. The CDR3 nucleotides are TGTGCCACCTCGGGACTAGCGGCCTACGAGCAGTACTTC.

CDR3 sequence reads: CASSLAGFQETQYF. The CDR3 DNA sequence: TGTGCCAGCAGTTTAGCGGGATTCCAAGAGACCCAGTACTTC. This chain links TRBV6-6 with TRBJ2-5; 8 bases match TRBD2. J lost 1 base, V lost 4 bases, and 2 bases had no gene match. This CDR3 has 14 residues. Germline CDR1 reads MNHNY; CDR2 reads SVGAGI (reference sequence).

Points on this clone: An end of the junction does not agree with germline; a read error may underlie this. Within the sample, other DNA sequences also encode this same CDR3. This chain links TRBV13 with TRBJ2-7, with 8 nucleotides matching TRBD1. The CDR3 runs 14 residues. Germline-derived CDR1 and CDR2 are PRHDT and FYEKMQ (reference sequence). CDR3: CASSLARPGGEQYF. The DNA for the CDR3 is TGTGCCAGCAGCTTAGCTCGGCCAGGGGGCGAGCAGTATTTC.

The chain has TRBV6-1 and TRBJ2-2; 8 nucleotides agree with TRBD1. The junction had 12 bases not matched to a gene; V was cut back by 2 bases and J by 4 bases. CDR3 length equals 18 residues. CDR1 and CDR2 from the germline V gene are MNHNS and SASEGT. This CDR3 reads CASSESFSRGLITGELFF. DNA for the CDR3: TGTGCCAGCAGTGAAAGTTTTTCCAGGGGGCTAATCACCGGGGAGCTGTTTTTT.

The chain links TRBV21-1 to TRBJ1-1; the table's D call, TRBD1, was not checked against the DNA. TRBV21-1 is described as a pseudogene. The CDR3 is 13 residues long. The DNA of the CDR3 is TGTGCCAGCCTCGACAGGAGACACACTGAAGCTTTCTTT. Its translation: CASLDRRHTEAFF.

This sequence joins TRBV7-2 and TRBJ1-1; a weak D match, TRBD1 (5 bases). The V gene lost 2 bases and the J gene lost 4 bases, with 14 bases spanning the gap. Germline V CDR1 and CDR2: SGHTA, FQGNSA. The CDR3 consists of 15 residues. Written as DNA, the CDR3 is TGTGCCAGCAGCTTAACTAACCAAGGGGTCACTGAAGCTTTCTTT. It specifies CASSLTNQGVTEAFF.

In DNA, the CDR3 is TGTGCCAGTAGTATAGGTCTAGCCGTGGGGGGAATAAGGGGTGAGCAGTTCTTC. It yields the protein CASSIGLAVGGIRGEQFF. The J gene is TRBJ2-1, the V gene TRBV19; weak D call: TRBD2 (6 bases). Germline V CDR1 and CDR2: LNHDA, SQIVND (reference sequence). This CDR3 region has 18 residues. The germline V and J ends were trimmed by 1 base and 9 bases, with 25 bases remaining between them.

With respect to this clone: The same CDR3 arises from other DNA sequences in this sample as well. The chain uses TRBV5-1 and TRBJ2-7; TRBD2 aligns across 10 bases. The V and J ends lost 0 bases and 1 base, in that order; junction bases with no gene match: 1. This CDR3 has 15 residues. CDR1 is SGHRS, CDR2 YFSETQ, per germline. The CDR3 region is CASSLGTSGSYEQYF. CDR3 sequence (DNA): TGCGCCAGCAGCTTGGGGACTAGCGGATCCTACGAGCAGTACTTC. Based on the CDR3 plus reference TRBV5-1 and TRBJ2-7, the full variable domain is KAGVTQTPRYLIKTRGQQVTLSCSPISGHRSVSWYQQTPGQGLQFLFEYFSETQRNKGNFPGRFSGRQFSNSRSEMNVSTLELGDSALYLCASSLGTSGSYEQYFGPGTRLTVT.

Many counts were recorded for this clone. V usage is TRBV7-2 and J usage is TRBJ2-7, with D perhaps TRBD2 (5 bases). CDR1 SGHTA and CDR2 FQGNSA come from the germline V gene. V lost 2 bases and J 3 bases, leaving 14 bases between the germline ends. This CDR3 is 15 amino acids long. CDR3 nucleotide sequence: TGTGCCAGCAGCTTATCTGTATCGGGGTACTACGAGCAGTACTTC. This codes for CASSLSVSGYYEQYF. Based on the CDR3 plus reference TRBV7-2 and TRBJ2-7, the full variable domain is GAGVSQSPSNKVTEKGKDVELRCDPISGHTALYWYRQSLGQGLEFLIYFQGNSAPDKSGLPSDRFSAERTGGSVSTLTIQRTQQEDSAVYLCASSLSVSGYYEQYFGPGTRLTVT.

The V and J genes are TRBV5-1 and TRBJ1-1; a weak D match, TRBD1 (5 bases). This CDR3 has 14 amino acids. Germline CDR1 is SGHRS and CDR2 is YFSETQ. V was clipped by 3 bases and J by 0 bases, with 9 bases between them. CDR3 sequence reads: CASSSRTLNTEAFF. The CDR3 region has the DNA TGCGCCAGCAGCTCTCGGACACTGAACACTGAAGCTTTCTTT. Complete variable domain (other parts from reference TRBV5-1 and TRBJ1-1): KAGVTQTPRYLIKTRGQQVTLSCSPISGHRSVSWYQQTPGQGLQFLFEYFSETQRNKGNFPGRFSGRQFSNSRSEMNVSTLELGDSALYLCASSSRTLNTEAFFGQGTRLTVV.

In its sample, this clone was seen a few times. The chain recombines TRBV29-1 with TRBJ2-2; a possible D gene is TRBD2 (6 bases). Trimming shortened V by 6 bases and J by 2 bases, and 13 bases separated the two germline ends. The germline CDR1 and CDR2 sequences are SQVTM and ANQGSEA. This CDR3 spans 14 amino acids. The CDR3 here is CSVRGTENTGELFF. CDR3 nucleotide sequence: TGCAGCGTCCGGGGGACCGAAAACACCGGGGAGCTGTTTTTT.

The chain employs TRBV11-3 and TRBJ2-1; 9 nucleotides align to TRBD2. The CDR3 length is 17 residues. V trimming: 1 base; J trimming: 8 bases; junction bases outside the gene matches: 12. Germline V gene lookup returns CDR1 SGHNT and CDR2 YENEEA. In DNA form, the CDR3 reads TGTGCCAGCAGCTTAGGGAAAGCTGGGACTAGCTTAGATGAGCAGTTCTTC. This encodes CASSLGKAGTSLDEQFF.

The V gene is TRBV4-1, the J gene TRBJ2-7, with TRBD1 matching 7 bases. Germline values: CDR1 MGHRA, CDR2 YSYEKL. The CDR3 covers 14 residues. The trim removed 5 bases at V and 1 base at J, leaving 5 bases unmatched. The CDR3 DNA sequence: TGCGCCAGCAGCTTTGGACAGGTTTCCTACGAGCAGTACTTC. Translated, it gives CASSFGQVSYEQYF.

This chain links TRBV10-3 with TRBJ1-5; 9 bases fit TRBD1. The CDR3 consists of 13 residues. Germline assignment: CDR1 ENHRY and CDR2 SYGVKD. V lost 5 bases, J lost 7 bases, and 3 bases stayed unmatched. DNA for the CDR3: TGTGCCATCAGTAGGACAGGGGAACAGCCCCAGCATTTT. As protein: CAISRTGEQPQHF.